This passage covers 26 T cell receptor beta chains from one sample sequenced in a study of blood T cell repertoires in COVID-19. Profiled with immunoSEQ multiplex PCR; TCRdb holds only in-frame clones, not every one. The sample carries a few hundred thousand clones, around four fifths recorded once. Sequenced sample: peripheral blood. The origin of the receptors is a man aged 45-60 years with active or convalescent COVID-19.

The CDR3 sequence: CATSDAPGTGSHEQYF. The CDR3 coding sequence is TGTGCCACCAGTGATGCCCCCGGGACAGGGTCCCACGAGCAGTACTTC. The chain combines TRBV24-1 with TRBJ2-7; the match to TRBD1 covers 9 bases. CDR1 and CDR2 from the germline V gene are KGHDR and SFDVKD. This CDR3 region has 16 residues. V lost 3 bases and J lost 5; bases outside the gene matches: 10.

This clone was picked up a small number of times. The chain has TRBV12-5 and TRBJ2-5, with D perhaps matching TRBD2 (5 bases). With 5 bases removed from V and 3 bases from J, the gap between germline ends came to 10 bases. Germline assignment: CDR1 LGHNT and CDR2 FRNRAP. The CDR3 has 13 residues. CDR3 residues: CASGGGNEETQYF. CDR3 DNA: TGTGCTAGTGGTGGAGGAAATGAAGAGACCCAGTACTTC.

The chain combines TRBV5-4 with TRBJ2-1; D is unclear. The germline V and J ends were trimmed by 1 base and 8 bases, with 13 bases remaining between them. CDR1 SGHNT and CDR2 YYREEE come from the germline V gene (reference sequence). The CDR3 has 14 amino acids. This CDR3 is CASSLLEVVHEQFF. The DNA of the CDR3 is TGTGCCAGCAGCTTGCTCGAGGTAGTACATGAGCAGTTCTTC.

The chain is built from TRBV5-4 and TRBJ2-3; a weak D match, TRBD2 (7 bases). The CDR3 length is 14 residues. Germline values: CDR1 SGHNT, CDR2 YYREEE (reference sequence). V was clipped by 2 bases and J by 6 bases, with 13 bases between them. CDR3 coding DNA: TGTGCCAGCAGCTTTGGGGGGGCGGGGGATACGCAGTATTTT. It specifies CASSFGGAGDTQYF. Filled out from reference TRBV5-4 and TRBJ2-3, the complete variable domain reads ETGVTQSPTHLIKTRGQQVTLRCSSQSGHNTVSWYQQALGQGPQFIFQYYREEENGRGNFPPRFSGLQFPNYSSELNVNALELDDSALYLCASSFGGAGDTQYFGPGTRLTVL.

The chain is built from TRBV2 and TRBJ2-5; the match to TRBD1 covers 11 bases. The CDR3 is 14 amino acids. The V gene's germline CDR1 is SNHLY and CDR2 FYNNEI. After removal of 8 bases from V and 4 bases from J, the junction contained 6 bases not matched to a gene. The chain's CDR3 is CASRRGTGGETQYF. In DNA form, the CDR3 reads TGTGCCAGCCGTAGAGGGACAGGGGGAGAGACCCAGTACTTC.

This clone was observed a few times. The chain carries TRBV9 and TRBJ1-2; D gene unclear. The CDR3 loop spans 14 amino acids. V was shortened by 3 bases and J by 1 base, with 10 bases between the two germline ends. Germline V CDR1 and CDR2: SGDLS, YYNGEE. The CDR3 protein is CASSAGTDNYGYTF. In DNA form, the CDR3 reads TGTGCCAGCAGCGCCGGAACAGATAACTATGGCTACACCTTC. Full variable domain (missing parts from reference TRBV9 and TRBJ1-2): DSGVTQTPKHLITATGQRVTLRCSPRSGDLSVYWYQQSLDQGLQFLIQYYNGEERAKGNILERFSAQQFPDLHSELNLSSLELGDSALYFCASSAGTDNYGYTFGSGTRLTVV.

The rearrangement links TRBV5-1 to TRBJ1-1; unclear D gene. With 3 bases removed from V and 2 bases from J, the gap between germline ends came to 11 bases. Germline lookup yields CDR1 SGHRS and CDR2 YFSETQ. The CDR3 consists of 14 residues. Here the CDR3 reads CASSSFTANTEAFF. The CDR3, as DNA: TGCGCCAGCAGCTCGTTCACAGCTAACACTGAAGCTTTCTTT. The entire variable domain, with the rest obtained from reference TRBV5-1 and TRBJ1-1, is as follows: KAGVTQTPRYLIKTRGQQVTLSCSPISGHRSVSWYQQTPGQGLQFLFEYFSETQRNKGNFPGRFSGRQFSNSRSEMNVSTLELGDSALYLCASSSFTANTEAFFGQGTRLTVV.

The gene calls are TRBV4-1 and TRBJ2-5; a weak D match, TRBD2 (6 bases). Trimming pared 0 bases from V and 1 base from J, leaving 12 bases between. Germline V gives CDR1 MGHRA, CDR2 YSYEKL. The CDR3 runs 16 residues. The CDR3 reads CASSQEGKAGQETQYF. The CDR3 bases are TGCGCCAGCAGCCAAGAAGGAAAAGCGGGCCAAGAGACCCAGTACTTC.

In this sample, this clone turned up a few times. V gene TRBV6-5 combines with J gene TRBJ2-6, with D maybe TRBD1 (5 bases). V was shortened by 6 bases and J by 3 bases, with 6 bases between the two germline ends. CDR3 length: 13 residues. Germline-derived CDR1 and CDR2 are MNHEY and SVGAGI. As DNA, the CDR3 is TGTGCCAGCAGAGGGGTTGGGGCCAACGTCCTGACTTTC. Residues: CASRGVGANVLTF.

The chain uses TRBV9 and TRBJ1-1; 10 bases align to TRBD1. The CDR3 has 15 residues. Trimming at V came to 0 bases and at J to 4 bases, leaving 3 bases not matched to a gene. Germline loops: CDR1 SGDLS, CDR2 YYNGEE. The CDR3 bases are TGTGCCAGCAGCGTAGAGGGGACAGGGGCCACTGAAGCTTTCTTT. Residues: CASSVEGTGATEAFF.

The V call is TRBV19, the J call TRBJ2-3; 8 nucleotides agree with TRBD1. The CDR3 consists of 18 residues. The germline gives CDR1 LNHDA, CDR2 SQIVND (reference sequence). With 0 bases clipped from V and 3 bases from J, the junction kept 11 bases outside the gene matches. CDR3 DNA sequence: TGTGCCAGTAGTATAGATGGGTTGTGGACAGGGTCAACAGATACGCAGTATTTT. It yields the protein CASSIDGLWTGSTDTQYF.

The CDR3 protein is CASSLLGDSADTQYF. The CDR3 DNA reads TGCGCCAGCAGCTTGTTGGGGGACTCCGCAGATACGCAGTATTTT. The V call is TRBV5-1, the J call TRBJ2-3; the D gene is possibly TRBD2 (6 bases). Trimming shortened V by 1 base and J by 4 bases, and 13 bases separated the two germline ends. CDR3 length equals 15 residues. Germline CDR1 SGHRS, CDR2 YFSETQ.

The chain combines TRBV10-3 with TRBJ1-2, with a possible D match to TRBD1 (6 bases). V was clipped by 8 bases and J by 0 bases, with 13 bases between them. Germline-derived CDR1 and CDR2 are ENHRY and SYGVKD. CDR3 length: 14 amino acids. The CDR3 reads CAIGGGAANYGYTF. The CDR3 nucleotides are TGTGCCATCGGGGGGGGCGCTGCTAACTATGGCTACACCTTC.

The chain is built from TRBV6-6 and TRBJ2-2; 9 bases agree with TRBD2. The CDR3 is 15 residues long. The germline V gene has CDR1 MNHNY and CDR2 SVGAGI (reference sequence). Germline trimming cut 1 base from V and 6 bases from J; bases unmatched to any gene: 3. CDR3 coding DNA: TGTGCCAGCAGTTACTTAGGGACTAGCCCCGGGGAGCTGTTTTTT. Amino acids: CASSYLGTSPGELFF.

The V and J genes are TRBV21-1 and TRBJ2-5; the D call of TRBD1 is as the table states it, not checked on the DNA. TRBV21-1 is termed a pseudogene. CDR3 size: 15 residues. CDR3 coding DNA: TGTGCCAGCAGCAGCTGGGACAGGGGCCAAGAGACCCAGTACTTC. Translation gives CASSSWDRGQETQYF.

This clone was counted at least ten times. The J gene is TRBJ1-5, the V gene TRBV4-3, with 7 bases matching TRBD1. The CDR3 has 14 amino acids. The junction had 0 bases not matched to a gene; V was cut back by 0 bases and J by 4 bases. CDR1 LGHNA and CDR2 YSLEER come from the germline V gene. CDR3 sequence (DNA): TGCGCCAGCAGCCAAGACAGGGGGAATCAGCCCCAGCATTTT. As protein: CASSQDRGNQPQHF.

The rearrangement joins TRBV11-2 to TRBJ2-7; TRBD2 matches at 9 bases. V was clipped by 5 bases and J by 6 bases; unmatched bases: 8. Germline lookup yields CDR1 SGHAT and CDR2 FQNNGV. This CDR3 has 14 residues. This CDR3 reads CASSPAGGYFEQYF. In DNA form, the CDR3 reads TGTGCCAGCAGCCCGGCGGGGGGGTATTTCGAGCAGTACTTC.

The chain carries TRBV7-2 and TRBJ2-7, with 8 bases lining up with TRBD2. The CDR3 runs to 15 residues. Germline V gives CDR1 SGHTA, CDR2 FQGNSA. Trimming removed 5 bases from V and 0 bases from J; junction bases left unmatched: 6. The CDR3 loop reads CASSTRGGPSYEQYF. CDR3 DNA sequence: TGTGCCAGCAGCACCCGCGGGGGGCCCTCCTACGAGCAGTACTTC.

V is TRBV28 and J is TRBJ1-2; the D is unclear. Germline V lookup: CDR1 MDHEN, CDR2 SYDVKM. Between the trimmed V and J ends, which lost 3 bases and 4 bases, there was a span of 6 bases. The CDR3 is 12 amino acids. This CDR3 is CASSFNSYGYTF. Here the CDR3 DNA reads TGTGCCAGCAGTTTCAATTCCTATGGCTACACCTTC.

This clone occurred once. The CDR3 here is CASNLRGLSAGELFF. CDR3 coding DNA: TGTGCCAGTAACCTCCGGGGGTTATCGGCCGGGGAGCTGTTTTTT. The chain has TRBV19 and TRBJ2-2; D is possibly TRBD2 (6 bases). Trimming removed 7 bases from V and 6 bases from J, with 18 bases in between. The CDR3 has 15 residues. The V gene's germline CDR1 is LNHDA and CDR2 SQIVND (reference sequence).

This chain links TRBV19 with TRBJ1-6; a weak D match, TRBD1 (6 bases). Looked up from germline, CDR1 is LNHDA and CDR2 is SQIVND (reference sequence). Trimming pared 3 bases from V and 13 bases from J, leaving 19 bases between. The CDR3 has 15 residues. In DNA, the CDR3 is TGTGCCAGTAGTATTCAGGCAGGGGAAATGTCTCCCCTCCACTTT. Translated, it gives CASSIQAGEMSPLHF. The variable domain in full, with the rest retrieved from reference TRBV19 and TRBJ1-6, is DGGITQSPKYLFRKEGQNVTLSCEQNLNHDAMYWYRQDPGQGLRLIYYSQIVNDFQKGDIAEGYSVSREKKESFPLTVTSAQKNPTAFYLCASSIQAGEMSPLHFGNGTRLTVT.

The chain combines TRBV30 with TRBJ1-4, with D perhaps TRBD1 (6 bases). CDR1 is GTSNPN and CDR2 is SVGIG in the germline V gene (reference sequence). V lost 1 base, J lost 8 bases, and 14 bases lay in between. This CDR3 region has 14 residues. The CDR3 bases are TGTGCCTGGAGTGCCCGGGACACTTCCGAAAAACTGTTTTTT. Translation gives CAWSARDTSEKLFF. Full variable domain (rest looked up from reference TRBV30 and TRBJ1-4): SQTIHQWPATLVQPVGSPLSLECTVEGTSNPNLYWYRQAAGRGLQLLFYSVGIGQISSEVPQNLSASRPQDRQFILSSKKLLLSDSGFYLCAWSARDTSEKLFFGSGTQLSVL.

The chain joins TRBV10-2 to TRBJ2-5; possibly TRBD1 for D (5 bases). Trimming pared 2 bases from V and 1 base from J, leaving 5 bases between. CDR1 is WSHSY and CDR2 is SAAADI in the germline V gene. The CDR3 loop spans 13 amino acids. The CDR3 sequence is CASSERGQETQYF. The CDR3 nucleotides are TGCGCCAGCAGTGAGAGGGGCCAAGAGACCCAGTACTTC.

The chain employs TRBV24-1 and TRBJ2-5; D unclear. Germline V lookup: CDR1 KGHDR, CDR2 SFDVKD. The length of the CDR3 is 14 residues. Trimming removed 9 bases at V and 2 bases at J, with 15 bases between. The CDR3 here is CATSPTVSQETQYF. The CDR3 nucleotides are TGTGCCACCTCCCCTACAGTATCTCAAGAGACCCAGTACTTC.

In its sample, this clone was seen once. The chain links TRBV11-2 to TRBJ1-6, with D possibly matching TRBD1 (5 bases). This CDR3 contains 15 residues. CDR1 and CDR2 (germline): SGHAT, FQNNGV. Trimming left V 2 bases short and J 8 bases short, with 13 bases between. The CDR3 nucleotides read TGTGCCAGCAGCTTATCTGACAGTGTTTATTCACCCCTCCACTTT. Residues: CASSLSDSVYSPLHF.

This chain uses TRBV11-2 with TRBJ1-1, with D tentatively TRBD1 (6 bases). V lost 3 bases and J 4 bases, leaving 15 bases between the germline ends. Germline V gene data show CDR1 as SGHAT and CDR2 as FQNNGV. The CDR3 spans 15 residues. The chain's CDR3 is CASSFAPTGATEAFF. The CDR3 bases are TGTGCCAGCAGCTTTGCCCCGACAGGAGCCACTGAAGCTTTCTTT.